This TCR beta chain was captured in a study of T cell responses to AZD1222 COVID-19 vaccine. Using immunoSEQ multiplex PCR, the repertoire was profiled, and TCRdb retains in-frame clones only, with some absent. The repertoire has about 110,000 clones, around 90% of them found once; the top ten carry about 15%. This clone has more than one count but fewer than ten. What it binds is unknown. General study points: Clonal diversity may have been underestimated, and the donors were mostly white British, with more females than males.

CDR1 is SGHRS, CDR2 YFSETQ, per germline. This CDR3 has 14 amino acids. Germline trimming cut 4 bases from V and 4 bases from J; bases unmatched to any gene: 7. Samples with a second dose at about 4 or about 12 weeks were pooled together. The rearrangement joins TRBV5-1 to TRBJ1-1; TRBD1 matches 7 bases. The source of this sequence is an adult who received the AZD1222 COVID-19 vaccine. The material sequenced was peripheral blood, taken 28 days after the second AZD1222 dose. CDR3 in DNA: TGCGCCAGCAGCGCCGGGACAGTCAGCACTGAAGCTTTCTTT. It yields the protein CASSAGTVSTEAFF. Combining the CDR3 with reference TRBV5-1 and TRBJ1-1 gives the whole variable domain KAGVTQTPRYLIKTRGQQVTLSCSPISGHRSVSWYQQTPGQGLQFLFEYFSETQRNKGNFPGRFSGRQFSNSRSEMNVSTLELGDSALYLCASSAGTVSTEAFFGQGTRLTVV.